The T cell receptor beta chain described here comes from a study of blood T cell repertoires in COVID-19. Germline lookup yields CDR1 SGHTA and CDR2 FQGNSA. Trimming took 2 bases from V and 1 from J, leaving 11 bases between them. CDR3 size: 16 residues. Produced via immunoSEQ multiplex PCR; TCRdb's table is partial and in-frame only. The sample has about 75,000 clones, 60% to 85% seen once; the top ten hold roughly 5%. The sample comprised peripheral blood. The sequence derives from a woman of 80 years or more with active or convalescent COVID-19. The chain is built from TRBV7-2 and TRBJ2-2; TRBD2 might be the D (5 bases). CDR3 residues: CASSLRWEWNTGELFF. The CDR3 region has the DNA TGTGCCAGCAGCTTAAGGTGGGAGTGGAACACCGGGGAGCTGTTTTTT.